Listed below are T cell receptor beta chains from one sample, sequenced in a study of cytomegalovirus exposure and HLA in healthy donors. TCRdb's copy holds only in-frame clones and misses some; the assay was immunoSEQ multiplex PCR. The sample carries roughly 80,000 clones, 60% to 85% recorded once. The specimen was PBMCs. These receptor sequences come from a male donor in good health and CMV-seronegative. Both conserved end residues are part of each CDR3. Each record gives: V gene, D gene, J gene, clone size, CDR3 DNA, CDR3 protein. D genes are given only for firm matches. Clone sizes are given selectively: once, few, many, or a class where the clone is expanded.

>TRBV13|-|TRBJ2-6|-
TGTGCCAGCAGCCGTACTGGGGCCAACGTCCTGACTTTC
CASSRTGANVLTF
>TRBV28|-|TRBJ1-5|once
TGTGCCAGCAGTTTGCGCGGACAGAACAATCAGCCCCAGCATTTT
CASSLRGQNNQPQHF
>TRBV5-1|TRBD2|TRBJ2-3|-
TGCGCCAGCAGGGTTAGCGGGAGAGGGAGCACAGATACGCAGTATTTT
CASRVSGRGSTDTQYF
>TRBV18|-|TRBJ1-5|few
TGTGCCAGCTCACCCCGGGGGGGAAGCAATCAGCCCCAGCATTTT
CASSPRGGSNQPQHF
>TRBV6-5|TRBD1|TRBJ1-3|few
TGTGCCAGCATGACAGGGTCTGGAAACACCATATATTTT
CASMTGSGNTIYF
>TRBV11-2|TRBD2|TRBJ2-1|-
TGTGCCAGCAGCTTACTAGCGGGAGGGTCCTACAATGAGCAGTTCTTC
CASSLLAGGSYNEQFF
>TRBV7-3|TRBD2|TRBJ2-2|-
TGTGCCAGCAGCTTGGTTAGCGGGAGTGACGGGGAGCTGTTTTTT
CASSLVSGSDGELFF
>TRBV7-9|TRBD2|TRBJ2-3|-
TGTGCCAGCAGCCGAGCCCTCGCGGGGGGGCTAAGCACAGATACGCAGTATTTT
CASSRALAGGLSTDTQYF
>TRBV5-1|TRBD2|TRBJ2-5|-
TGCGCCAGCAGCTTCAGCGGGGCCCAAGAGACCCAGTACTTC
CASSFSGAQETQYF
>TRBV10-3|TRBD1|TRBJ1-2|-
TGTGCCATCAGTGTTGACAGGGCATCTAACTATGGCTACACCTTC
CAISVDRASNYGYTF
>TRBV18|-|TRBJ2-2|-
TGTGCCAGCTCACCATCCCGGGTAGGCACCGGGGAGCTGTTTTTT
CASSPSRVGTGELFF
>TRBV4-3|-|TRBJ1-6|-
TGCGCCAGCAGCCCTCAGGGGAAGGGATATAATTCACCCCTCCACTTT
CASSPQGKGYNSPLHF
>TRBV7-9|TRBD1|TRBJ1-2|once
TGTGCCAGCAGCCTGGGACAGGGGCGGGAATACACCTTC
CASSLGQGREYTF
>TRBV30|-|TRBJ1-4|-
TGTGCCTGGAGGGCGGGGCAACTGGGGGAAAAACTGTTTTTT
CAWRAGQLGEKLFF
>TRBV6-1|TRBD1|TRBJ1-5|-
TGTGCCAGCAGTGACCAGGACAGGGGGCATCAGCCCCAGCATTTT
CASSDQDRGHQPQHF
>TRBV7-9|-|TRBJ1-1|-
TGTGCCAGCAGCTCCTTCTACACTGAAGCTTTCTTT
CASSSFYTEAFF
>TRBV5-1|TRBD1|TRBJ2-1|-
TGCGCCAGCAGCACGGACAGGGGGGACTACAATGAGCAGTTCTTC
CASSTDRGDYNEQFF
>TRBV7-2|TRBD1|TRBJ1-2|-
TGTGCCAGCAGCGCCGGGACAGGGGGAGGGTACACCTTC
CASSAGTGGGYTF
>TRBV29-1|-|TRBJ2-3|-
TGCAGCGTTGAAGAGGCTGTCCGGGGTACGCAGTATTTT
CSVEEAVRGTQYF
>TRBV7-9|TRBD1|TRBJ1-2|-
TGTGCCAGCAGCCCGGGACAGGGAGGTGGCTACACCTTC
CASSPGQGGGYTF
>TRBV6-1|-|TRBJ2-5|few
TGTGCCAGCAGCATCGACAGGCCCCCAGCGGAGACCCAGTACTTC
CASSIDRPPAETQYF
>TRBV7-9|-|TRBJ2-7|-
TGTGCCAGCAGCCCCAACAGGCAGCAGTACTTC
CASSPNRQQYF
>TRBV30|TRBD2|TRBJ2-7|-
TGTGCCTGGAGTGTCGGACTAGCGGTGACCTACGAGCAGTACTTC
CAWSVGLAVTYEQYF
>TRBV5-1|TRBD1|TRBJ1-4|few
TGCGCCAGCAGCCTGGGACAGGGAAATGAAAAACTGTTTTTT
CASSLGQGNEKLFF
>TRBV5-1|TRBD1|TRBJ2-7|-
TGCGCCAGCAGCTTGTCCGGGACAGTACGCTACGAGCAGTACTTC
CASSLSGTVRYEQYF
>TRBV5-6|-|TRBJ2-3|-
TGTGCCAGCAGCCTAAAAACAGGTGGTTTGACAGATACGCAGTATTTT
CASSLKTGGLTDTQYF
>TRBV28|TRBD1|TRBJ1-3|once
TGTGCCAGCAGGTTGACAGGGATTGTTCACACCATATATTTT
CASRLTGIVHTIYF
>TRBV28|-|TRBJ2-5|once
TGTGCCAGCAGCGCGCGAGAGACCCAGTACTTC
CASSARETQYF
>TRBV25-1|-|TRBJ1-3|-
TGTGCCAGCAGTGACTTAGTAGCAGGAAACACCATATATTTT
CASSDLVAGNTIYF
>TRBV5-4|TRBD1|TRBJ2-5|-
TGTGCCAGCAGCTTGGAACGACAGGGGGCTATGGGAGAGACCCAGTACTTC
CASSLERQGAMGETQYF
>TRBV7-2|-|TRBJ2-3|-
TGTGCCAGCAGCTGGGGCGGGGCCAGCACAGATACGCAGTATTTT
CASSWGGASTDTQYF
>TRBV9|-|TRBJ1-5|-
TGTGCCAGCAGCGTTGGAGGGGTTGGCAATCAGCCCCAGCATTTT
CASSVGGVGNQPQHF
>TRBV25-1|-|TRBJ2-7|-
TGTGCCAGCAGTGGAGGTTCGGGGGAGCAGTACTTC
CASSGGSGEQYF
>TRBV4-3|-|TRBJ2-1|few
TGCGCCAGCAGCCCCAGCGAGGGGGGGGCCAATGAGCAGTTCTTC
CASSPSEGGANEQFF